The entry that follows covers one T cell receptor beta chain sequence. Its antigen is as yet unknown. All of the donors were Caucasians in good health. The data stem from a study of identical twins. Points from the study as a whole: The degree of excess twin sharing was weaker in beta out-of-frame sequences.

MiXCR, applied by TCRdb to the 5' RACE reads, yields one record per CDR3 protein. The sample holds a few hundred thousand distinct CDR3 sequences, roughly 18% seen once. The germline CDR1 and CDR2 sequences are SGHVS and FNYEAQ. V lost 2 bases, J lost 0 bases, and 10 bases lay in between. This CDR3 spans 16 amino acids. This receptor was taken from a man aged 50-60 years in good health. Sequencing was carried out using naive T cells sorted from blood. The chain joins TRBV7-6 to TRBJ2-2; D is undetermined. CDR3 sequence: CASSLLRVTNTGELFF. Here the CDR3 DNA reads TGTGCCAGCAGCTTACTTCGGGTCACGAACACCGGGGAGCTGTTTTTT.